This T cell receptor beta chain was profiled in a study of T cell clones after liver transplantation (dated by TCRdb to the late 2010s). The study in broad terms: Samples were obtained from ITN030ST, a randomized trial in which withdrawal of immunosuppression was attempted within 2 years of liver transplantation. Until randomization at 12-24 months post-transplant, subjects were given standard immunosuppression, with no induction therapy. Third party-reactive TCRbeta sequences from pre-transplant MLRs were also identified as an antigen-independent comparator for donor-reactive sequences. The studied cohort comprised 8 liver transplant recipients, 3 classified as tolerant and 5 as non-tolerant. Donor-reactive T cell clones were identified using TCRbeta sequencing after a pre-transplant mixed lymphocyte reaction and were then followed in post-transplant blood. Tolerance was defined as complete immunosuppression withdrawal for at least one year with no rise in liver enzymes beyond twice the upper limit of normal. Three of the eight recipients were HCV-positive; the others were transplanted for non-autoimmune, non-viral indications. Blood samples were collected pre-transplant, pre-randomization before withdrawal, and post-randomization after either full withdrawal or failed withdrawal. Study-level results and caveats: In a couple of subjects, low numbers of available donor cells limited the measurable donor-reactive repertoire. The decline in donor-reactive sequences exceeded the decline in third party-reactive sequences, suggesting partial antigen-specific deletion that was unrelated to withdrawal success. Without allograft tissue specimens, donor-reactive T cells may have migrated into the graft rather than being deleted. Because of small, heterogeneous patient numbers and non-standardized post-transplant time points, the conclusions were only preliminary. Circulating donor-reactive CD4 TCRbeta sequences fell significantly post-transplant in most of the 8 subjects, irrespective of tolerance or HCV status. Once repertoire turnover was taken into account, donor-reactive detection showed a significant reduction for CD4 in 7 of 8 subjects and for CD8 in 8 of 8.

Using immunoSEQ, frozen genomic DNA was subjected to high-throughput TCRbeta CDR3 sequencing, a process that included PCR amplification, mapping, bias correction and internal controls. On the study's bioinformatics: Only productive rearrangements were retained, with each unique TCRbeta sequence defined by its CDR3 nucleotide sequence together with its V and J gene. A sequence counted as donor-reactive only if the sequence showed at least 5-fold expansion in CFSE-low cells compared with unstimulated pre-transplant cells and had a frequency of at least 0.01%. Per-subject minimum frequency thresholds, based on the lowest-template unstimulated sample, ensured at least 90% detection power. Jensen-Shannon divergence between the top 1000 TCRbeta sequences post-transplant and pre-transplant was used to measure repertoire turnover. Two-sided Fisher's exact tests were used to test for changes in how often donor-reactive sequences were detected. Not all clones reach the TCRdb copy of this immuneACCESS table, which keeps in-frame sequences only. Checked studies attribute under half of the gap to unresolved V genes and leave the rest unexplained. V, J and clone size were drawn from that table, and D and trimming were deduced from the DNA. Counted in this sample were approximately 25,000 clones; 55% to 75% of them appeared once. The top ten clones comprise about 2.6% of the sample.

Concerning this clone: Its antigen remains undetermined. Base qualities are missing; no much larger clone stands one base away.

Taken from cysteine to phenylalanine, the CDR3 has 13 residues. Solely the CDR3 DNA is kept, with 39 bases framed from the first base. The germline V gene encodes CDR1 SNHLY and CDR2 FYNNEI. V loses 5 bases at its end and J loses 4 bases; junction bases beyond the gene matches: 3. The sample's time point, from its label and the paper: pre-transplant. Thawed unstimulated PBMCs were stained for CD3, CD4 and CD8 and FACS-sorted into CD3+CD4+ and CD3+CD8+ populations. Randomization to immunosuppression withdrawal applied to every one of the 8 studied subjects. The Qiagen DNeasy Blood and Tissue Kit was used for genomic DNA isolation.

The receptor was derived from a human donor who received a liver transplant. Rearrangement joined TRBV2 to TRBJ1-1, with 8 bases in between that match TRBD1. Source: CD4+ T cells from blood, taken before liver transplant. The CDR3 is CASSPQGGTEAFF. In nucleotides, the sequence is TGTGCCAGCAGTCCACAGGGGGGCACTGAAGCTTTCTTT.